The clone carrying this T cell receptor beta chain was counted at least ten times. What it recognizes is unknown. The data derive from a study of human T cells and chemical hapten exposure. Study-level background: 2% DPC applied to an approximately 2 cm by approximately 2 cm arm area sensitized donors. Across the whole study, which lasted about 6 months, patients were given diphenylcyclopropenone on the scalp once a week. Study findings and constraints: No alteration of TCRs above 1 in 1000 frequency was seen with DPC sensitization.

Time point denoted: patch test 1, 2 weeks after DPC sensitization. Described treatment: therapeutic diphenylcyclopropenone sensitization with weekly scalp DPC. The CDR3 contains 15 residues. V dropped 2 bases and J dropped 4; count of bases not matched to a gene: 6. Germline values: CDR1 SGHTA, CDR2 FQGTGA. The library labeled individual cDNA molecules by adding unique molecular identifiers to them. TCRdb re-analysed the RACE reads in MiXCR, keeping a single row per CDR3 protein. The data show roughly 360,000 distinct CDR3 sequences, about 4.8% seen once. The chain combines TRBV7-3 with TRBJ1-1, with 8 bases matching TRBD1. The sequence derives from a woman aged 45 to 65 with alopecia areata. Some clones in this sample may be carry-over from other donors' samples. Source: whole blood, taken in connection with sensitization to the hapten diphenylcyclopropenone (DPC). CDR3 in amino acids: CASSLEGQEGTEAFF. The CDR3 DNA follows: TGTGCCAGCAGCTTAGAGGGACAGGAGGGCACTGAAGCTTTCTTT.